The clone carrying this T cell receptor (beta chain) has a count of ten or more. What it binds is not known. From 2 million PBMCs stored at -80 C, the unsorted libraries were generated. Whenever a sequencing run was performed, it yielded over 170 million TCR-beta sequences from 15-18 subjects. TCRdb re-analysed the 5' RACE reads in MiXCR, keeping a single row per CDR3 protein. The profile shows around 130,000 distinct CDR3 sequences, roughly 3.2% of them singletons. The CDR3 is 14 residues long. The V end lost 5 bases, the J end lost 4 bases, and 11 bases lay between the germline ends. Germline V gene data show CDR1 as KGHDR and CDR2 as SFDVKD. This entry is derived from a study of neurological immune-mediated disorders. Findings of the study overall: Falling below healthy controls, multiple sclerosis showed the least TCR clonal expansion, while HTLV-1-associated myelopathy showed the most.

This sequence joins TRBV24-1 and TRBJ2-1; possible D gene TRBD1, 6 bases. The source is a woman aged 25 to 39 with multiple sclerosis. Sequencing input: PBMCs. CDR3 bases: TGTGCCACCAGTGCCACAGGGAGTTACAATGAGCAGTTCTTC. It codes for CATSATGSYNEQFF.